The T cell receptor (beta chain) described here comes from a study of CD4+ T cells in melanoma. Produced via immunoSEQ multiplex PCR; TCRdb's table is partial and in-frame only. The sample has roughly 12,000 clones, more than 60% seen once. Study-level results: CD8+ T cell, macrophage and B cell function reportedly correlated with neoantigen-specific CD4+ T cells. Reportedly, melanoma neoantigen-specific CD4+ T cells showed varied differentiation states.

Note on this clone: The antigen is unknown.

Unmatched junction bases numbered 11, after V lost 6 bases and J lost 6 bases. Germline CDR1 and CDR2: WNHNN and SYGVQD (reference sequence). The CDR3 has 16 amino acids. The chain combines TRBV10-1 with TRBJ2-3; TRBD1 aligns across 11 bases. The specimen sequenced was cells from a culture (not recorded whether cultured in vitro). The origin of this receptor is a human donor with melanoma. The CDR3 loop is CASRPPGQGVSDTQYF. The CDR3 DNA sequence: TGCGCCAGCAGGCCGCCGGGACAGGGGGTCTCGGATACGCAGTATTTT.